This TCR beta chain was sequenced during a study of blood T cell repertoires in COVID-19. Methods used by the authors: Nucleated cell counts were estimated from reference gene primer amplification. Generated by immunoSEQ multiplex PCR, the TCRdb table keeps only in-frame clones and is missing some. V and J calls and clone size are copied from that table; D and trimming were computed from the DNA. The table includes around 290,000 clones, just over 90% detected once. In this sample, this clone turned up once. Germline CDR1 WNHNN, CDR2 SYGVQD (reference sequence). Trimming shortened V by 2 bases and J by 3 bases, and 13 bases separated the two germline ends. The CDR3 is made up of 15 amino acids.

The source material was peripheral blood. The rearrangement links TRBV10-1 to TRBJ1-1; TRBD1 is a possible D gene (5 bases). This TCR came from a woman aged 30 to 39 with COVID-19, enrolled during active disease. The CDR3 spells CASSETGKRDTEAFF. CDR3 in DNA: TGCGCCAGCAGTGAGACAGGAAAAAGGGACACTGAAGCTTTCTTT.